Below, 10 T cell receptor beta chains from the same sample are listed, as sequenced in a study of PD-1 blockade in classical Hodgkin lymphoma. This table comes from immunoSEQ multiplex PCR, and its TCRdb copy is limited to in-frame clones, with some not included. Altogether fewer than 35,000 clones are present, just over 90% being singletons, with the ten largest covering 3.5% to 4%. This sample's time point: newly diagnosed, previously untreated cHL patient sample. Material: peripheral blood mononuclear cells (PBMCs). The receptors come from a human donor with classical Hodgkin lymphoma.

This chain connects TRBV5-6 to TRBJ1-2; no clear D gene. This CDR3 is 14 amino acids long. Trimming cost V 3 bases and J 2 bases, with 11 bases left between them. Germline CDR1 reads SGHDT; CDR2 reads YYEEEE. In nucleotides, the CDR3 is TGTGCCAGCAGCTCCGGGATACCCAACTATGGCTACACCTTC. It encodes CASSSGIPNYGYTF. The full variable domain, rest sourced from reference TRBV5-6 and TRBJ1-2, is DAGVTQSPTHLIKTRGQQVTLRCSPKSGHDTVSWYQQALGQGPQFIFQYYEEEERQRGNFPDRFSGHQFPNYSSELNVNALLLGDSALYLCASSSGIPNYGYTFGSGTRLTVV.

The genes are TRBV11-3 and TRBJ2-3; 8 positions agree with TRBD2. With 5 bases clipped from V and 9 bases from J, the junction kept 13 bases outside the gene matches. Germline CDR1 and CDR2: SGHNT and YENEEA. The CDR3 contains 15 residues. DNA for the CDR3: TGTGCCAGCAGCCCAACTAGCGGCCCGATAGGAACGCAGTATTTT. Protein sequence: CASSPTSGPIGTQYF.

This chain connects TRBV30 to TRBJ1-1, with D possibly being TRBD1 (5 bases). Germline values: CDR1 GTSNPN, CDR2 SVGIG (reference sequence). Between the trimmed V and J ends, which lost 2 bases and 0 bases, there was a span of 7 bases. The CDR3 contains 13 residues. The CDR3 loop reads CAWSRTLNTEAFF. For the CDR3, the DNA is TGTGCCTGGAGTAGGACATTGAACACTGAAGCTTTCTTT.

This chain joins TRBV28 and TRBJ2-7; no clear D. Trimming removed 2 bases from V and 6 bases from J, with 11 bases in between. This CDR3 is built from 13 residues. CDR1 and CDR2 from the germline V gene are MDHEN and SYDVKM. The CDR3: CASSLIRMGEQYF. The CDR3 DNA reads TGTGCCAGCAGTTTAATTAGGATGGGCGAGCAGTACTTC.

The chain couples TRBV28 to TRBJ2-7, with 7 bases identical to TRBD2. CDR3 length: 15 amino acids. The V and J ends lost 6 bases and 0 bases, in that order; junction bases with no gene match: 8. CDR1 MDHEN and CDR2 SYDVKM come from the germline V gene. CDR3 sequence (DNA): TGTGCCAGCAGCACGGATGCTAGCGGCTCCTACGAGCAGTACTTC. It encodes CASSTDASGSYEQYF.

CDR3 nucleotides: TGTGCCAGCCATCCGGGACAGGGGGTTTCAGAGACCCAGTACTTC. Translated: CASHPGQGVSETQYF. The chain employs TRBV28 and TRBJ2-5; 11 bases match TRBD1. V was clipped by 8 bases and J by 4 bases; unmatched bases: 9. Germline V gene lookup returns CDR1 MDHEN and CDR2 SYDVKM. The CDR3 totals 15 residues. Combining the CDR3 with reference TRBV28 and TRBJ2-5 gives the whole variable domain DVKVTQSSRYLVKRTGEKVFLECVQDMDHENMFWYRQDPGLGLRLIYFSYDVKMKEKGDIPEGYSVSREKKERFSLILESASTNQTSMYLCASHPGQGVSETQYFGPGTRLLVL.

The chain joins TRBV5-1 to TRBJ2-7; D tentatively fits TRBD1 or TRBD2 (5 bases each). The CDR3 runs to 12 residues. Trimming removed 6 bases at V and 2 bases at J, with 9 bases between. The germline gives CDR1 SGHRS, CDR2 YFSETQ. CDR3 amino acids: CASKRGAYEQYF. CDR3 DNA: TGCGCCAGCAAGAGGGGCGCCTACGAGCAGTACTTC.

The chain links TRBV4-1 to TRBJ1-1; 7 bases agree with TRBD1. Per the germline V gene, CDR1 is MGHRA and CDR2 is YSYEKL. This CDR3 spans 14 amino acids. Germline trimming cut 5 bases from V and 3 bases from J; bases unmatched to any gene: 6. The CDR3 here is CASSSYRGHTEAFF. The CDR3 bases are TGCGCCAGCAGCTCCTACAGGGGACACACTGAAGCTTTCTTT.

This clone was seen a few times. This chain uses TRBV13 with TRBJ2-1, with D possibly matching TRBD2 (6 bases). Germline V gives CDR1 PRHDT, CDR2 FYEKMQ (reference sequence). The CDR3 consists of 18 residues. V was cut by 5 bases and J by 1 base, with 21 bases left in between. CDR3 in DNA: TGTGCCAGCAGCCGCATACTGTATTTGGGAGGTTCCTACAATGAGCAGTTCTTC. Translation gives CASSRILYLGGSYNEQFF.

V and J are TRBV2 and TRBJ2-2; D is unresolved. This CDR3 spans 12 amino acids. V was cut by 8 bases and J by 8 bases, with 12 bases left in between. Germline values: CDR1 SNHLY, CDR2 FYNNEI. The CDR3 loop is CASRVLTGELFF. In nucleotides, the CDR3 is TGTGCCAGCCGGGTGTTAACGGGGGAGCTGTTTTTT.